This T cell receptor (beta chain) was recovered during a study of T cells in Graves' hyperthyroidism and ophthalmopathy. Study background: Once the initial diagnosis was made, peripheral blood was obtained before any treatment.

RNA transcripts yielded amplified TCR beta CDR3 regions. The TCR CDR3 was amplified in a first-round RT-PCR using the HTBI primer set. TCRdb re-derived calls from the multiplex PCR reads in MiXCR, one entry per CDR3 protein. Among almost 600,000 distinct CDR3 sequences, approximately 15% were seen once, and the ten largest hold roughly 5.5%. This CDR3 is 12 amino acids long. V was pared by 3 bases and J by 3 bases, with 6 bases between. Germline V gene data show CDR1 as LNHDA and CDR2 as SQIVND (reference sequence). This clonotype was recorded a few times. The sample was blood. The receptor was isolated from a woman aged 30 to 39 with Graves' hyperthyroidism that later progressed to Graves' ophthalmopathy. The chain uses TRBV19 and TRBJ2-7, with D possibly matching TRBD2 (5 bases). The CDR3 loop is CASSMAGYEQYF. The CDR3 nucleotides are TGTGCCAGTAGTATGGCGGGCTACGAGCAGTACTTC.